This TCR beta chain was sequenced in a study of blood T cell repertoires in COVID-19. Study background: Samples of COVID-19 (acute and convalescent) were obtained from the United States, Italy and Spain.

Seattle-derived patients entered the study during active infection and were followed longitudinally. J was trimmed by 4 bases and V by 6 bases; bases with no gene match: 20. CDR1 and CDR2 (germline): MDHEN, SYDVKM. CDR3 length: 19 residues. In the study's own analysis: It was from reference gene primer amplification that nucleated cell counts were estimated. The protocol was immunoSEQ multiplex PCR, while the TCRdb copy is restricted to in-frame clones and leaves out a portion. The DNA was the basis for D and trimming; V, J and clone size are from that table. The sample records about 310,000 clones, around 87% being singletons.

Sequencing used peripheral blood. The chain couples TRBV28 to TRBJ1-1; TRBD1 matches at 10 bases. This TCR was recovered from a woman aged 40 to 50 with COVID-19, enrolled during active disease. The CDR3 DNA follows: TGTGCCAGCAGCCCCGTAGGATGGGGACAGGGGCCGGTAAGCACTGAAGCTTTCTTT. This encodes CASSPVGWGQGPVSTEAFF.